The entry that follows covers one T cell receptor beta chain sequence. The germline V gene encodes CDR1 LNHDA and CDR2 SQIVND (reference sequence). CDR3 size: 15 residues. The V end lost 7 bases, the J end lost 3 bases, and 15 bases lay between the germline ends. The entry originates in a study of blood T cell repertoires in COVID-19. Participants reported their clinical history, and cohort assignment relied on those reports. The data were produced by immunoSEQ multiplex PCR, yet TCRdb's version contains in-frame clones alone and is incomplete. The sample lists more than 300,000 clones; around 87% were seen once.

The receptor was derived from a man in his forties or fifties in a cohort exposed to, infected with or recovered from COVID-19 (not recorded which). Material: PBMCs or T cells enriched from blood (not recorded which). The gene calls are TRBV19 and TRBJ1-4; TRBD1 is a possible D gene (5 bases). As DNA, the CDR3 is TGTGCCAGTACAGACAGAAGCGGGTCTAATGAAAAACTGTTTTTT. It encodes CASTDRSGSNEKLFF. Using reference TRBV19 and TRBJ1-4 for the parts outside the CDR3, the full variable domain is DGGITQSPKYLFRKEGQNVTLSCEQNLNHDAMYWYRQDPGQGLRLIYYSQIVNDFQKGDIAEGYSVSREKKESFPLTVTSAQKNPTAFYLCASTDRSGSNEKLFFGSGTQLSVL.